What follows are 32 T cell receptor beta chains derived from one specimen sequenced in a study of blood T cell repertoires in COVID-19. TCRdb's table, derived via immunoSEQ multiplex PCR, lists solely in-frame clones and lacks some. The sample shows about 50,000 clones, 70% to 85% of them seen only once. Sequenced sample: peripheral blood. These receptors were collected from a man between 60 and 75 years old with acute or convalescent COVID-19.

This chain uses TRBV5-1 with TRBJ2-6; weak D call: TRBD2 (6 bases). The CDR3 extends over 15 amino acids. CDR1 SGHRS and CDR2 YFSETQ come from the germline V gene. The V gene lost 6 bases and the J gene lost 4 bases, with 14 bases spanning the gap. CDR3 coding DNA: TGCGCCAGCACCTGGGGGGTTTCCGGGGCCAACGTCCTGACTTTC. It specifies CASTWGVSGANVLTF.

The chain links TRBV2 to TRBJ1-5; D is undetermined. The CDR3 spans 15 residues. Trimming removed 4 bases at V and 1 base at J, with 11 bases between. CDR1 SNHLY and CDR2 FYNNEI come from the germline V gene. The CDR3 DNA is TGTGCCAGCAGTGTCGCGGCAGCGAGCAATCAGCCCCAGCATTTT. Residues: CASSVAAASNQPQHF.

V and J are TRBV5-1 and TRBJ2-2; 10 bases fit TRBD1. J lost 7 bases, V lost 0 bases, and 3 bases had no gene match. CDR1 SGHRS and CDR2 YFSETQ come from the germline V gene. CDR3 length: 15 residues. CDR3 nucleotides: TGCGCCAGCAGCTTGGGACAGGGGGCCGGCGGGGAGCTGTTTTTT. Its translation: CASSLGQGAGGELFF.

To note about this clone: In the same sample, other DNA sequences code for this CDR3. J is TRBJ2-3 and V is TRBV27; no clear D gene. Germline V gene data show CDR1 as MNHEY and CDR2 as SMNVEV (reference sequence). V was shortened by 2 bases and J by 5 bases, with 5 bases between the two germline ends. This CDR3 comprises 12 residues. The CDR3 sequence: CASSLGRDTQYF. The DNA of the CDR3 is TGTGCCAGCAGTTTAGGTAGAGATACGCAGTATTTT.

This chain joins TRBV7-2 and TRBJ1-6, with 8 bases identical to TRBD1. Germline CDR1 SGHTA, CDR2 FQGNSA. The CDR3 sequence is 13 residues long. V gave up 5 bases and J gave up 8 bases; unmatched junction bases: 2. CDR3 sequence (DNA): TGTGCCAGCAGCCTGGACAGGGATTCACCCCTCCACTTT. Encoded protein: CASSLDRDSPLHF.

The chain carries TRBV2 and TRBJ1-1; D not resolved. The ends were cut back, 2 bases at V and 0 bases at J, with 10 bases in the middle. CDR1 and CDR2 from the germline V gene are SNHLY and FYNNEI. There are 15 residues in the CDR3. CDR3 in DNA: TGTGCCAGCAGTGAATTTCGGGTCATGAACACTGAAGCTTTCTTT. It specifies CASSEFRVMNTEAFF.

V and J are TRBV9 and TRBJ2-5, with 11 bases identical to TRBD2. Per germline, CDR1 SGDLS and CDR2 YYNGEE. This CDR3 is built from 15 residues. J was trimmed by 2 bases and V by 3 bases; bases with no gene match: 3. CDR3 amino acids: CASSARLAGQETQYF. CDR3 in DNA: TGTGCCAGCAGCGCGCGACTAGCGGGGCAAGAGACCCAGTACTTC.

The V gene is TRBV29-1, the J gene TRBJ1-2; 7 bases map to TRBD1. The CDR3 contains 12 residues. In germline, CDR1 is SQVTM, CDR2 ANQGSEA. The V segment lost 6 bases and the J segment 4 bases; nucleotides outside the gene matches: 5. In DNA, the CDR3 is TGCAGCGTAGAACAGGGGATCTATGGCTACACCTTC. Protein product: CSVEQGIYGYTF.

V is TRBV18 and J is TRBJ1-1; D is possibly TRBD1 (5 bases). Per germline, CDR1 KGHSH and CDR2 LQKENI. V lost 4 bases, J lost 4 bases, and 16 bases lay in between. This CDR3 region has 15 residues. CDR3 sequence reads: CASSLPDIRATEAFF. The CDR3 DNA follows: TGTGCCAGCTCACTTCCGGACATTCGCGCCACTGAAGCTTTCTTT.

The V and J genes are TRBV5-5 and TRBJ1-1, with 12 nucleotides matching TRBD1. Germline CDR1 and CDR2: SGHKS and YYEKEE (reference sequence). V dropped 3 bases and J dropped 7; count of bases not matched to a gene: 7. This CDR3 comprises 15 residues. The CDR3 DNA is TGTGCCAGCAGCTGGGGACAGGGGGCCTCACTTGAAGCTTTCTTT. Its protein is CASSWGQGASLEAFF.

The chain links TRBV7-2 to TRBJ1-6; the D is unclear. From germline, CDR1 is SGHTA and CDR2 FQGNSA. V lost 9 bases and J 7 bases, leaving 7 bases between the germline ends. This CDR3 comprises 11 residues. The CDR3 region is CASSGNSPLHF. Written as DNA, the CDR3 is TGTGCCAGTTCCGGGAATTCACCCCTCCACTTT.

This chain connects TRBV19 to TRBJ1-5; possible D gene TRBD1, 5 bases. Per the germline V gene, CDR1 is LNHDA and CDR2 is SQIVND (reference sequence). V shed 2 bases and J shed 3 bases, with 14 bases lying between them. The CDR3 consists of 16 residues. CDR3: CASSIWGDPFNQPQHF. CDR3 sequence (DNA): TGTGCCAGTAGTATATGGGGGGACCCTTTCAATCAGCCCCAGCATTTT.

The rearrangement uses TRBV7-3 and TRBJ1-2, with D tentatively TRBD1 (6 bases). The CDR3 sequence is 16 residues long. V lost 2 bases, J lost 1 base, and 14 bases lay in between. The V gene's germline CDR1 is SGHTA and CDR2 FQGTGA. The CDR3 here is CASSLARQVFNYGYTF. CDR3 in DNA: TGTGCCAGCAGCTTAGCACGACAGGTTTTTAACTATGGCTACACCTTC.

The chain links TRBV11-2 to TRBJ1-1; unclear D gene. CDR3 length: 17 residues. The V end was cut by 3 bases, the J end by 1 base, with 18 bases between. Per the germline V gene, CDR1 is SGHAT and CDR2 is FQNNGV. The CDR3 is CASSLYASGSKNTEAFF. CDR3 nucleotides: TGTGCCAGCAGCTTGTACGCCTCAGGATCGAAGAACACTGAAGCTTTCTTT. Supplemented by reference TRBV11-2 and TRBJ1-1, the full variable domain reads EAGVAQSPRYKIIEKRQSVAFWCNPISGHATLYWYQQILGQGPKLLIQFQNNGVVDDSQLPKDRFSAERLKGVDSTLKIQPAKLEDSAVYLCASSLYASGSKNTEAFFGQGTRLTVV.

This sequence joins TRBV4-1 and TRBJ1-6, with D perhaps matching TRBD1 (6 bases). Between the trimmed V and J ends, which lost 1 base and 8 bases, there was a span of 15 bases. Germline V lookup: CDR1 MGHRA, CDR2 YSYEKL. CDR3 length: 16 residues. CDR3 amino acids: CASSQGPGQLHSPLHF. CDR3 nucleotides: TGCGCCAGCAGCCAAGGCCCTGGACAGCTTCATTCACCCCTCCACTTT.

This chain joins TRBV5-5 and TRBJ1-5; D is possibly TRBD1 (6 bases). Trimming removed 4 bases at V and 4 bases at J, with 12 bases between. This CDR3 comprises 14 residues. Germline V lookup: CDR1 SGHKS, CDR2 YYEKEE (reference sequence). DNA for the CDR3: TGTGCCAGCAGCCCGGGACACTTAAATCAGCCCCAGCATTTT. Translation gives CASSPGHLNQPQHF.

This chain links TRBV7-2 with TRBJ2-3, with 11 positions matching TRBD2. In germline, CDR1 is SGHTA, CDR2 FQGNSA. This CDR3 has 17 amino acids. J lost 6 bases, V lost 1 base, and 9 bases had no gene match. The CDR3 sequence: CASSLGLAGGSGDTQYF. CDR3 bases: TGTGCCAGCAGCTTAGGCCTAGCGGGGGGAAGTGGCGATACGCAGTATTTT.

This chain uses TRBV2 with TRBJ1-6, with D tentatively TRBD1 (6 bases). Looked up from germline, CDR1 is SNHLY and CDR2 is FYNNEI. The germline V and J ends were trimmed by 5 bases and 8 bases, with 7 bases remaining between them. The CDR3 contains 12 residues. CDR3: CASSRQDSPLHF. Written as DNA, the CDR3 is TGTGCCAGCAGTCGACAGGATTCACCCCTCCACTTT.

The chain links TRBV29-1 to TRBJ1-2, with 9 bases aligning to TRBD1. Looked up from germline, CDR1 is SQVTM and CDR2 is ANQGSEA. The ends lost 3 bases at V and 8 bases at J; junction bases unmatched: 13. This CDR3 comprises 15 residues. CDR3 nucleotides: TGCAGCGTTGACGATCGAGGACAGGGGATGAGAGGCTACACCTTC. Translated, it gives CSVDDRGQGMRGYTF. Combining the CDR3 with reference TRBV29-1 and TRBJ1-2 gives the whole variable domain SAVISQKPSRDICQRGTSLTIQCQVDSQVTMMFWYRQQPGQSLTLIATANQGSEATYESGFVIDKFPISRPNLTFSTLTVSNMSPEDSSIYLCSVDDRGQGMRGYTFGSGTRLTVV.

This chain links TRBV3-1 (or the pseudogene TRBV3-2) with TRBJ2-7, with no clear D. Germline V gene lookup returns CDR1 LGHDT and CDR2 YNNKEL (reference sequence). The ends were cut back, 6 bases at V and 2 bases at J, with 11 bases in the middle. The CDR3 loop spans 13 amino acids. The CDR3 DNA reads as TGTGCCAGCAGTCGACTCCCTACCTACGAGCAGTACTTC. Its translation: CASSRLPTYEQYF.

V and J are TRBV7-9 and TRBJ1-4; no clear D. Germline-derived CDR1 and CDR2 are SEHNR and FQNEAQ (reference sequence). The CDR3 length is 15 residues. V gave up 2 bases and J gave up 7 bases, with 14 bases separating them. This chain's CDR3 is CASSLIKELGEKLFF. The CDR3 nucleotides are TGTGCCAGCAGCTTAATTAAGGAGCTGGGTGAAAAACTGTTTTTT.

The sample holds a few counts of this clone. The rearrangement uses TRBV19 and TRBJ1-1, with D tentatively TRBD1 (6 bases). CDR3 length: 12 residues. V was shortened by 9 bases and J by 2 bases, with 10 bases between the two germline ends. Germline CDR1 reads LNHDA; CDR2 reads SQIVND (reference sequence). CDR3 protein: CASGQPNTEAFF. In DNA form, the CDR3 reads TGTGCCAGCGGACAGCCAAACACTGAAGCTTTCTTT.

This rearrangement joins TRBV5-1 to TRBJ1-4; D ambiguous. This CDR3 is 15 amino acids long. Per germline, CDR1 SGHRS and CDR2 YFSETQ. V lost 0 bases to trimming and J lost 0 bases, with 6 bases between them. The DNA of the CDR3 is TGCGCCAGCAGCTTGGGATACTCAACTAATGAAAAACTGTTTTTT. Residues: CASSLGYSTNEKLFF.

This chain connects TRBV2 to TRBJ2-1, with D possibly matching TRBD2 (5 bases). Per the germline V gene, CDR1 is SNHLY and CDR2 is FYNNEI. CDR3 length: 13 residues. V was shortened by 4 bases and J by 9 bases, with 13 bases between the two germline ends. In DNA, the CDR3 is TGTGCCAGCAGTGTAAGGGAGCTCGGTGAGCAGTTCTTC. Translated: CASSVRELGEQFF.

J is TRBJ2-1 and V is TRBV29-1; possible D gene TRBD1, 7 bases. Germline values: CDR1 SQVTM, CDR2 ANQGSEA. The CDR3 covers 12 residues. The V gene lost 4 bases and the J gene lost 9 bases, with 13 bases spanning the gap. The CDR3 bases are TGCAGCGTTGGACTAGGGGGCGGTGAGCAGTTCTTC. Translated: CSVGLGGGEQFF.

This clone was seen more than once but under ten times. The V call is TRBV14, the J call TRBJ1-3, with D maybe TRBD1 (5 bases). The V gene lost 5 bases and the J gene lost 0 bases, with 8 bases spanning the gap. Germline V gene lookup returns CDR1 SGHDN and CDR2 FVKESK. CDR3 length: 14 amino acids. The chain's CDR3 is CASSSTASGNTIYF. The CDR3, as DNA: TGTGCCAGCAGCTCGACAGCCTCTGGAAACACCATATATTTT.

The CDR3 DNA follows: TGTGCCAGTAGTCCCACTAGCGCCTGGGAGCAGTACTTC. It translates to CASSPTSAWEQYF. The V gene is TRBV19, the J gene TRBJ2-7; 7 nucleotides line up with TRBD2. CDR3 length: 13 amino acids. Unmatched junction bases numbered 8, after V lost 5 bases and J lost 7 bases. Germline V gives CDR1 LNHDA, CDR2 SQIVND (reference sequence).

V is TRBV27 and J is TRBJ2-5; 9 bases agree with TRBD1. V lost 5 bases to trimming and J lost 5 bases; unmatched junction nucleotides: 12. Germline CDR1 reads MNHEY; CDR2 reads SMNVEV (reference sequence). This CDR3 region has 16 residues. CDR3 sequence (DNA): TGTGCCAGCAGTCCGCCCCCGGGACAGGGCCGGGAGACCCAGTACTTC. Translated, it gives CASSPPPGQGRETQYF.

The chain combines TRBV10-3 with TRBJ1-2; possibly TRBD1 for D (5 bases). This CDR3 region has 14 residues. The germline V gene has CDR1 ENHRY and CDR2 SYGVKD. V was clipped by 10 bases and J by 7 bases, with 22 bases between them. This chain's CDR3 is CATPQKDNFIGYTF. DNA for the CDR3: TGTGCCACCCCTCAAAAGGACAATTTTATTGGCTACACCTTC.

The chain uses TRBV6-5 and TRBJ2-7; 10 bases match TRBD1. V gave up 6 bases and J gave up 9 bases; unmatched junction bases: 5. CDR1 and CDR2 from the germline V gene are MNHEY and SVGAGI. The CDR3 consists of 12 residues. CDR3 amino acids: CASSPWTGGQYF. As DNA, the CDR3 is TGTGCCAGCAGCCCGTGGACAGGGGGGCAGTACTTC.

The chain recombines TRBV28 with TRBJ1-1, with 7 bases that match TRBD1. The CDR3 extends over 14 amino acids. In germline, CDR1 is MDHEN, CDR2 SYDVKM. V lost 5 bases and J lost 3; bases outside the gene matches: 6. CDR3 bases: TGTGCCAGCAGTACGACAGACAGGGACACTGAAGCTTTCTTT. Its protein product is CASSTTDRDTEAFF.

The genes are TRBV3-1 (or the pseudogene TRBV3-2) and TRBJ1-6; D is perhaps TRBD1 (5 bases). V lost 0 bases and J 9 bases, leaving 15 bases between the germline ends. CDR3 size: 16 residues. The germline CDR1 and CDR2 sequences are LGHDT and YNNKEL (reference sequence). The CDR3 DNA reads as TGTGCCAGCAGCCAAGATCCGGGGGGTCGGGGTTCACCCCTCCACTTT. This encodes CASSQDPGGRGSPLHF.